This TCR beta chain is from a study of T-cell reconstitution after alpha-beta-depleted transplantation in children. Only a few counts were recorded for this clonotype. CDR1 and CDR2 (germline): SEHNR, FQNEAQ (reference sequence). The CDR3 totals 13 residues. V was trimmed by 8 bases and J by 3 bases, leaving 10 bases between them. Unique molecular identifiers tagged the TCRbeta library. TCRdb passed the PCR reads through MiXCR, listing each CDR3 protein once. The table has about 420,000 distinct CDR3 sequences, roughly 10% seen once. The receptor was isolated from a human donor who donated a stem cell graft to a child with acute myeloid leukemia. This material consisted of PBMCs from the stem cell graft donor, taken from the stem cell graft. V gene TRBV7-9 combines with J gene TRBJ1-4, with D unresolved. CDR3 nucleotides: TGTGCCAGCTCTCGAGACTCTAATGAAAAACTGTTTTTT. It specifies CASSRDSNEKLFF.